This T cell receptor beta chain was profiled in a study of regulatory T cells in long-lasting Graves disease. Through Arm-PCR of CDR3 regions and iRepertoire HTBI primers, TCR beta libraries were built. TCRdb re-derived calls from the multiplex PCR reads in MiXCR, one entry per CDR3 protein. Of some 330,000 distinct CDR3 sequences listed, 12% are singletons. The time point was: newly diagnosed GD, antithyroid drugs for less than 3 months. Preparation of the TCR library used RNA extracted from PBMCs. This clonotype was recorded a few times. Germline CDR1 and CDR2: MGHRA and YSYEKL. This CDR3 has 15 amino acids. Between the trimmed V and J ends, which lost 4 bases and 3 bases, there was a span of 14 bases. These records were also assigned to another study, of T cells in Graves' hyperthyroidism and ophthalmopathy. That source adds: If no ophthalmopathy progression occurred within 18 months, Graves' hyperthyroidism was stable.

This TCR derives from a woman between 18 and 29 years old with Graves disease. The material sequenced was peripheral blood mononuclear cells (PBMCs), taken at new diagnosis, from a patient treated with antithyroid drugs. The rearrangement uses TRBV4-1 and TRBJ2-3; D remains ambiguous. The CDR3 coding sequence is TGCGCCAGCAGCCCCGGGCCGCCTCGGACAGATACGCAGTATTTT. It is translated as CASSPGPPRTDTQYF.